The sequence of this T cell receptor (beta chain) was determined in a study of cytomegalovirus exposure and HLA in healthy donors. Study information: Earlier results showed almost 120 million unique TCR beta sequences derived from approximately 170 million T cells. Genotyping of more than 300 donors showed that 80% to 85% belonged to the Caucasian-associated ancestry cluster.

CDR1 SGDLS and CDR2 YYNGEE come from the germline V gene. CDR3 length equals 15 residues. Trimming removed 7 bases at V and 1 base at J, with 15 bases between. Nominally healthy donors were sampled, though unrecorded immune exposures were likely. The PCR made use of 60 Vbeta and 13 Jbeta primers. Sequenced by immunoSEQ multiplex PCR; TCRdb stores in-frame clones only, minus some. This repertoire shows roughly 180,000 clones, approximately 9.5% found once; its top ten account for less than 1.5%. General study points: Within the data, a cluster of highly shared sequence variants was likely a sequencing artifact.

Details on this clone: No antigen is known for it.

Sequenced material: PBMCs. The chain is built from TRBV9 and TRBJ2-1; possible D gene TRBD2, 5 bases. This sequence originates from a woman aged 30 to 39 in good health and CMV-seropositive. The CDR3 sequence: CASCEEGGSYNEQFF. The CDR3 region has the DNA TGTGCCAGCTGTGAGGAAGGCGGGTCCTACAATGAGCAGTTCTTC.